This T cell receptor beta chain was retrieved from a study of blood T cell repertoires in COVID-19. V lost 6 bases and J lost 1, with 10 bases in between. The germline gives CDR1 SNHLY, CDR2 FYNNEI. This CDR3 is built from 14 residues. The repertoire was sequenced with immunoSEQ multiplex PCR; TCRdb's copy has only in-frame clones and lacks some. The sample includes 300,000 to 350,000 clones, roughly 86% of them seen just once. V gene TRBV2 combines with J gene TRBJ1-3; D gene uncertain. The clonotype was recovered from a woman aged 18-35 years who had recovered from COVID-19. Specimen: PBMCs or T cells enriched from blood (not recorded which). The CDR3, as DNA: TGTGCCAGCAGGAGAGACTCGTCTGGAAACACCATATATTTT. This encodes CASRRDSSGNTIYF.